The T cell receptor (beta chain) described here comes from a study of blood T cell repertoires in COVID-19. Looking at the study overall: Specimens from acute and convalescent COVID-19 originated in the United States, Italy and Spain.

The CDR3 sequence is 14 residues long. Germline CDR1 reads SGHTA; CDR2 reads FQGTGA. Germline trimming cut 3 bases from V and 6 bases from J; bases unmatched to any gene: 6. Original data processing: The assay estimated nucleated cells by amplifying reference gene primers. Assay used: immunoSEQ multiplex PCR; TCRdb lists only in-frame clones, some missing. V and J calls and clone size are as listed in that table; D and trimming were resolved from the DNA. The sample consists of 150,000 to 200,000 clones, about 85% of them appearing once. This clone turned up a few times. The source material was peripheral blood. This chain uses TRBV7-3 with TRBJ1-1; 8 bases line up with TRBD1. This receptor was identified in a human donor with acute or convalescent COVID-19. The donor label of this sample is uncertain. The CDR3 reads CASSFDRGRSEAFF. DNA for the CDR3: TGTGCCAGCAGCTTTGACAGGGGAAGATCTGAAGCTTTCTTT.